The next 11 T cell receptor beta chains were all read from a single sample in a study of blood T cells in healthy people across ages. Through a sample-barcoded 5' primer and a J-beta primer mix, a second PCR was run for roughly 6 to 11 cycles. MiXCR was run by TCRdb on the 5' RACE reads, yielding one entry per CDR3 protein. The sample carries more than 800,000 distinct CDR3 sequences, under 35% recorded once. Input material: blood. The receptors were sampled from an elderly woman in good health.

The V call is TRBV6-6, the J call TRBJ1-2; D not certain. This CDR3 region has 12 residues. V lost 2 bases and J 6 bases, leaving 7 bases between the germline ends. Germline-derived CDR1 and CDR2 are MNHNY and SVGAGI (reference sequence). CDR3 loop: CASSYGANGYTF. The CDR3 nucleotides read TGTGCCAGCAGTTACGGAGCCAATGGCTACACCTTC.

This clonotype turned up a few times. Germline is not matched at one junction end, which may reflect a read error. The V gene is TRBV6-6, the J gene TRBJ1-2; D is unclear. This CDR3 contains 16 residues. CDR1 MNHNY and CDR2 SVGAGI come from the germline V gene (reference sequence). The CDR3 DNA reads TGTGCCAGCAGTTACTCGAGATCGCGGGTTAACTATGACTACACCTTC. Translated, it gives CASSYSRSRVNYDYTF.

The V gene is TRBV11-2, the J gene TRBJ2-1; 14 bases are a match to TRBD2. From germline, CDR1 is SGHAT and CDR2 FQNNGV. The CDR3 is made up of 15 amino acids. V trimming: 9 bases; J trimming: 7 bases; junction bases outside the gene matches: 8. The CDR3 loop is CASSHRLAGGNEQFF. The CDR3 DNA is TGTGCCAGTAGTCATCGACTAGCGGGGGGGAATGAGCAGTTCTTC.

The chain employs TRBV20-1 and TRBJ1-6, with TRBD1 matching over 10 bases. Germline V gene data show CDR1 as DFQATT and CDR2 as SNEGSKA (reference sequence). The CDR3 length is 13 residues. J lost 8 bases, V lost 5 bases, and 3 bases had no gene match. CDR3 in DNA: TGCAGTGCTCGACAGGGGGCAGATTCACCCCTCCACTTT. It is translated as CSARQGADSPLHF.

This clonotype has more than one count but fewer than ten. The chain carries TRBV27 and TRBJ1-4, with 8 bases identical to TRBD1. After removal of 6 bases from V and 7 bases from J, the junction contained 10 bases not matched to a gene. The CDR3 spans 15 residues. Germline V gives CDR1 MNHEY, CDR2 SMNVEV (reference sequence). Written as DNA, the CDR3 is TGTGCCAGCAGCCGGGCAGGGGGCCAAACTGAAAAACTGTTTTTT. Protein product: CASSRAGGQTEKLFF.

V and J are TRBV2 and TRBJ2-7; 11 bases align to TRBD1. The CDR3 contains 14 residues. V lost 7 bases and J lost 6; bases outside the gene matches: 8. Germline assignment: CDR1 SNHLY and CDR2 FYNNEI. DNA for the CDR3: TGTGCCAGCACTCCGGACAGGGGGCTCGCCGAGCAGTACTTC. Its protein product is CASTPDRGLAEQYF.

This clonotype was picked up a small number of times. This may be a read error, as it is one base from a much larger clone. The chain links TRBV5-1 to TRBJ2-7; possibly TRBD1 for D (5 bases). The CDR3 loop spans 15 amino acids. In germline, CDR1 is SGHRS, CDR2 YFSETQ. CDR3 coding DNA: TGCGCCGGCAGCTTGGCCCCCGGGCAGGGCTACGAGCAGTACTTC. Translated: CAGSLAPGQGYEQYF.

This clonotype came up once. The chain recombines TRBV5-1 with TRBJ1-1, with TRBD1 identical over 8 bases. The length of the CDR3 is 16 residues. J was trimmed by 1 base and V by 0 bases; bases with no gene match: 5. Per germline, CDR1 SGHRS and CDR2 YFSETQ. This CDR3 is CASSLEWTGKNTEAFF. The CDR3 DNA reads TGCGCCAGCAGCTTGGAGTGGACAGGGAAGAACACTGAAGCTTTCTTT.

This clonotype was found many times. V and J are TRBV7-6 and TRBJ2-1; 7 bases agree with TRBD2. The length of the CDR3 is 17 residues. V lost 2 bases, J lost 0 bases, and 7 bases stayed unmatched. Germline CDR1 and CDR2: SGHVS and FNYEAQ. The DNA of the CDR3 is TGTGCCAGCAGCTTAAGGGCTAGCGGAAGCTCCTACAATGAGCAGTTCTTC. Translated, it gives CASSLRASGSSYNEQFF. The entire variable domain, with the rest obtained from reference TRBV7-6 and TRBJ2-1, is as follows: GAGVSQSPRYKVTKRGQDVALRCDPISGHVSLYWYRQALGQGPEFLTYFNYEAQQDKSGLPNDRFSAERPEGSISTLTIQRTEQRDSAMYRCASSLRASGSSYNEQFFGPGTRLTVL.

This clonotype was seen repeatedly, ten times or more. The CDR3 is CASSLGSQANEKLFF. As DNA, the CDR3 is TGTGCCAGCAGCTTAGGCTCACAGGCTAATGAAAAACTGTTTTTT. The chain couples TRBV7-9 to TRBJ1-4, with TRBD1 as a possible D gene (5 bases). The CDR3 length is 15 residues. Deletions cut 1 base from V and 3 bases from J, with 9 bases between. The germline V gene encodes CDR1 SEHNR and CDR2 FQNEAQ (reference sequence).

The chain has TRBV5-5 and TRBJ2-2; D not resolved. The CDR3 is 13 residues long. Germline CDR1 and CDR2: SGHKS and YYEKEE (reference sequence). The V end lost 1 base, the J end lost 6 bases, and 7 bases lay between the germline ends. For the CDR3, the DNA is TGTGCCAGCAGCTTGATCCAACCCGGGGAGCTGTTTTTT. The encoded protein is CASSLIQPGELFF.